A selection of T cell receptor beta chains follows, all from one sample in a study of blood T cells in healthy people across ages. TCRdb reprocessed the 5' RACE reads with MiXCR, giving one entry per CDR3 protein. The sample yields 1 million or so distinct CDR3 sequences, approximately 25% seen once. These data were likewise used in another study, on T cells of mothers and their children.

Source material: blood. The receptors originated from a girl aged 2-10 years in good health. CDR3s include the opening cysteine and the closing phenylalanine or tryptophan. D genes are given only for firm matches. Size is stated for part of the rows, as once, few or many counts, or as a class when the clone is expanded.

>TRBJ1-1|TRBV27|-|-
CASSLMGSVTEAFF
TGTGCCAGCAGCTTAATGGGGAGTGTCACTGAAGCTTTCTTT
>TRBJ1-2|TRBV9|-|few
CASSALGNHGYTF
TGTGCCAGCAGCGCTTTGGGCAACCACGGCTACACCTTC
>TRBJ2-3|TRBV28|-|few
CASSGTPFTSTDTQYF
TGTGCCAGCAGTGGAACACCGTTTACTAGCACAGATACGCAGTATTTT
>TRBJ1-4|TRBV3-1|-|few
CASSPAQDREKLFF
TGTGCCAGCAGCCCAGCGCAGGACAGAGAAAAACTGTTTTTT
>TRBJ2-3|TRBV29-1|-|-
CSAGLEDTQYF
TGCAGCGCAGGACTGGAAGATACGCAGTATTTT
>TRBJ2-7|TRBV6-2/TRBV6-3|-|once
CASGGQLRGEQYF
TGTGCCAGCGGAGGACAGCTCCGAGGGGAGCAGTACTTC
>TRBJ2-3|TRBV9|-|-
CASSVSSYTDTQYF
TGTGCCAGCAGCGTATCCTCTTACACAGATACGCAGTATTTT
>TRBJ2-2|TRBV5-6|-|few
CASSLIMAGVNTGELFF
TGTGCCAGCAGCTTGATTATGGCGGGCGTGAACACCGGGGAGCTGTTTTTT
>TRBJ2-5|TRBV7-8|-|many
CASSLWREETQYF
TGTGCCAGCAGCTTATGGAGAGAGGAGACCCAGTACTTC
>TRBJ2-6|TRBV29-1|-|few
CSVEGAGTSGANVRTF
TGCAGCGTTGAAGGGGCGGGAACCTCTGGGGCCAACGTCCGGACTTTC
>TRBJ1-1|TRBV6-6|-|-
CASNIPDQQTEAFF
TGTGCCAGCAATATCCCGGACCAACAAACTGAAGCTTTCTTT
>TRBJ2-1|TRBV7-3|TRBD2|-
CASSLGPSGSSYNEQFF
TGTGCCAGCAGCTTAGGCCCTAGCGGGAGCTCCTACAATGAGCAGTTCTTC
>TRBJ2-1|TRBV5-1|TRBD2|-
CASSSVAGGPYNEQFF
TGCGCCAGCAGCTCAGTAGCGGGAGGGCCGTACAATGAGCAGTTCTTC
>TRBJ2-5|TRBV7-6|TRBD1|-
CASSRKTGVEGETQYF
TGTGCCAGCAGCCGAAAAACAGGGGTGGAAGGGGAGACCCAGTACTTC
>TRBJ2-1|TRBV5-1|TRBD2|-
CASSRDWRGGYNEQFF
TGCGCCAGCAGCCGGGACTGGCGGGGGGGATACAATGAGCAGTTCTTC
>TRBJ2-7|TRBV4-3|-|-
CASSQDRAQGFYEQYF
TGCGCCAGCAGCCAAGATCGGGCGCAGGGTTTCTACGAGCAGTACTTC
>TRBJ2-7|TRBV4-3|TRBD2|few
CASSQVASGLYEQYF
TGCGCCAGCAGCCAAGTGGCTAGCGGTCTATACGAGCAGTACTTC
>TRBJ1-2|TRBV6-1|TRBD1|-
CASKTGGGGYTF
TGTGCCAGCAAAACAGGGGGCGGTGGCTACACCTTC
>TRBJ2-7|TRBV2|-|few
CASGGHSYEQYF
TGTGCCAGCGGGGGGCACTCCTACGAGCAGTACTTC
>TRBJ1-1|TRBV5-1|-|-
CASSLESQIEAFF
TGCGCCAGCAGCTTGGAATCGCAGATTGAAGCTTTCTTT
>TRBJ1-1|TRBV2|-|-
CASSSWAANTEAFF
TGTGCCAGCAGTAGCTGGGCAGCTAACACTGAAGCTTTCTTT
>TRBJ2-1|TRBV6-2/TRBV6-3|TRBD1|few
CASNLGTGIVNEQFF
TGTGCCAGCAACCTCGGGACAGGGATAGTCAATGAGCAGTTCTTC
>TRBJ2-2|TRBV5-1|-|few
CASSLGGANTGELFF
TGCGCCAGCAGCTTGGGAGGAGCGAACACCGGGGAGCTGTTTTTT
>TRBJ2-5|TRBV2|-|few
CASSESYAQETQYF
TGTGCCAGCAGTGAAAGCTATGCCCAAGAGACCCAGTACTTC
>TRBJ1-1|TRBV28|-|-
CASISNTEAFF
TGTGCCAGTATATCGAACACTGAAGCTTTCTTT
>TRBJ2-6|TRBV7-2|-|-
CASSLAAIGVGGSGANVLTF
TGTGCCAGCAGCTTAGCCGCTATCGGGGTTGGAGGGTCTGGGGCCAACGTCCTGACTTTC
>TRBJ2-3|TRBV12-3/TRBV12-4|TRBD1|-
CASSFYRGLSGDTQYF
TGTGCCAGCAGTTTCTACAGGGGCCTATCCGGGGATACGCAGTATTTT
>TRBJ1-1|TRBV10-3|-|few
CAISESRITEAFF
TGTGCCATCAGTGAAAGTAGGATAACTGAAGCTTTCTTT
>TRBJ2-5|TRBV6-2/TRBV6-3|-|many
CASSHLANQETQYF
TGTGCCAGCAGCCATCTAGCGAATCAAGAGACCCAGTACTTC
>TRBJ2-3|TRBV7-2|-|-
CASSLRWEDTQYF
TGTGCCAGCAGCCTGCGTTGGGAGGATACGCAGTATTTT
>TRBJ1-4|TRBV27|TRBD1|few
CATRQGRELFF
TGTGCCACTAGACAGGGAAGGGAACTGTTTTTT
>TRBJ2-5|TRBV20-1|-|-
CSARDGRQFGETQYF
TGCAGTGCTAGAGATGGACGTCAATTCGGTGAGACCCAGTACTTC
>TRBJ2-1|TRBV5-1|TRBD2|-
CASSLVWEGNEQFF
TGCGCCAGCAGCTTGGTATGGGAGGGAAATGAGCAGTTCTTC
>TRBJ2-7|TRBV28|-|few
CASSPDQSYEQYF
TGTGCCAGCAGCCCTGACCAGTCCTACGAGCAGTACTTC
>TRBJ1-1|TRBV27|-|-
CASSLSGGGPEAFF
TGTGCCAGCAGTTTGTCCGGGGGGGGCCCTGAAGCTTTCTTT
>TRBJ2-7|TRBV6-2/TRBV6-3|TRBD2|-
CASSYGGLAGDDEQYF
TGTGCCAGCAGTTACGGGGGACTAGCGGGAGATGACGAGCAGTACTTC
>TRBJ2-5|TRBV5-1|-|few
CASSFFGAGRRETQYF
TGCGCCAGCAGCTTTTTTGGGGCCGGTAGAAGAGAGACCCAGTACTTC
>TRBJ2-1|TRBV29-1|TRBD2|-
CSVEKTSGAYNEQFF
TGCAGCGTTGAAAAGACTAGCGGGGCCTACAATGAGCAGTTCTTC
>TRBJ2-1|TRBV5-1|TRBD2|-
CASSLGLAGPTYNEQFF
TGCGCCAGCAGCTTGGGACTAGCGGGACCGACTTACAATGAGCAGTTCTTC
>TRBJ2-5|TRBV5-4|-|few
CASSLDLGPPEETQYF
TGTGCCAGCAGCTTGGATCTTGGTCCTCCGGAAGAGACCCAGTACTTC
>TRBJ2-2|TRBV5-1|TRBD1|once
CASSLEGQGAFNTGELFF
TGCGCCAGCAGCTTGGAGGGACAGGGGGCATTTAACACCGGGGAGCTGTTTTTT
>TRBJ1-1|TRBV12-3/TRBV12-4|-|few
CASSHSRAGRNTEAFF
TGTGCCAGCTCCCACAGCCGGGCAGGGAGGAACACTGAAGCTTTCTTT
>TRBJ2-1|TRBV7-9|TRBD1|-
CASSLYRGLNEQFF
TGTGCCAGCAGCTTATACAGGGGGCTGAATGAGCAGTTCTTC